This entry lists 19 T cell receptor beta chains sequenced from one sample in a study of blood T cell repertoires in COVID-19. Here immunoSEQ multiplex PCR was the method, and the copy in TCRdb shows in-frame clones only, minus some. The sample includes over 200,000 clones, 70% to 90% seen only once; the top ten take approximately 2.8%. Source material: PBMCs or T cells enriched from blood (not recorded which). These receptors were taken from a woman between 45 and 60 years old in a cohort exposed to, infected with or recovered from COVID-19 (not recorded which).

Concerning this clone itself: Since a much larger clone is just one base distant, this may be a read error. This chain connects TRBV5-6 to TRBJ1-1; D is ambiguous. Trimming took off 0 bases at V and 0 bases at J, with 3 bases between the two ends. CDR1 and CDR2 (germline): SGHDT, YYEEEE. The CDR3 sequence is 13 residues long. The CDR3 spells CASSLDMNTEAFF. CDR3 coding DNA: TGTGCCAGCAGCTTGGACATGAACACTGAAGCTTTCTTT.

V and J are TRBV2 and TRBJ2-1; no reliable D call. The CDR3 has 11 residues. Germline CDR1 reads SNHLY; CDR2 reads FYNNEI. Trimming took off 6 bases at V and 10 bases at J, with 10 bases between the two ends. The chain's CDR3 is CASSIELEQFF. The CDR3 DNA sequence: TGTGCCAGCAGCATCGAACTCGAGCAGTTCTTC. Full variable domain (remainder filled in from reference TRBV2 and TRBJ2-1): EPEVTQTPSHQVTQMGQEVILRCVPISNHLYFYWYRQILGQKVEFLVSFYNNEISEKSEIFDDQFSVERPDGSNFTLKIRSTKLEDSAMYFCASSIELEQFFGPGTRLTVL.

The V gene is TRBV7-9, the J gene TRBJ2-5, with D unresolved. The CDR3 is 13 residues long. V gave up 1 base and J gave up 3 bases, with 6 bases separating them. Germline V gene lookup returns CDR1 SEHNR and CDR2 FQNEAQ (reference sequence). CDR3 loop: CASSLGGEETQYF. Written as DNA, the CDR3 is TGTGCCAGCAGCTTAGGAGGAGAAGAGACCCAGTACTTC.

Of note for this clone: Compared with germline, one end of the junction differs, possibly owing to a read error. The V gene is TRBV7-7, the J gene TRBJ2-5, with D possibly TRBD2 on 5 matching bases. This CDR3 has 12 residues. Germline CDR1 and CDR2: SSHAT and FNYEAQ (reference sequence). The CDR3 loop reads CASSFEGGTQYF. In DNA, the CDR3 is TGTGCTAGCAGCTTCGAGGGCGGGACCCAGTACTTC. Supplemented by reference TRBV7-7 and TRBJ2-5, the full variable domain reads GAGVSQSPRYKVTKRGQDVTLRCDPISSHATLYWYQQALGQGPEFLTYFNYEAQPDKSGLPSDRFSAERPEGSISTLTIQRTEQRDSAMYRCASSFEGGTQYFGPGTRLLVL.

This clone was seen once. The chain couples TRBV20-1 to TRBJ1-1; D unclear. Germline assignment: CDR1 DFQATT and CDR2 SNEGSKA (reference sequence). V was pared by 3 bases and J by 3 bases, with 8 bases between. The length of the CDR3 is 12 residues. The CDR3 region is CSASEEYTEAFF. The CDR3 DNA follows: TGCAGTGCTAGTGAAGAGTACACTGAAGCTTTCTTT.

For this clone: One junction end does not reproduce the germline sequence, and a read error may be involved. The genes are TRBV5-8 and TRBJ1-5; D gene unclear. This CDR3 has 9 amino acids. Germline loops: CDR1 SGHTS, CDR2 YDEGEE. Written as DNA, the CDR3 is TGTGCCAGCATCAAAGTAAACCGGTTT. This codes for CASIKVNRF.

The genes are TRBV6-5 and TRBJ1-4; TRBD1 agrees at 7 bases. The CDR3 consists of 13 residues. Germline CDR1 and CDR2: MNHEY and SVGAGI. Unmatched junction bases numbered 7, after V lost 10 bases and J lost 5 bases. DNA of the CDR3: TGTGCCACCCACAGGGGTTCCAATGAAAAACTGTTTTTT. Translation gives CATHRGSNEKLFF.

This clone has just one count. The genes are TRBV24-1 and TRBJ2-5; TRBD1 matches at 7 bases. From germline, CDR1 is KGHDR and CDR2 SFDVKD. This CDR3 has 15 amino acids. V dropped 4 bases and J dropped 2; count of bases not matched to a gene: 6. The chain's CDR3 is CATSDPTGVQETQYF. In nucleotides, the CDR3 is TGTGCCACCAGTGACCCCACAGGGGTACAAGAGACCCAGTACTTC.

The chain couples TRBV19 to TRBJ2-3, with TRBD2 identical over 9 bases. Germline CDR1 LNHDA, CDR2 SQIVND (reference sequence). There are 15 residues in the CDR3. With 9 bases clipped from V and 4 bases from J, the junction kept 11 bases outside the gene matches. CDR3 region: CASRLAGAGADTQYF. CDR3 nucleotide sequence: TGTGCCAGCCGATTAGCGGGGGCCGGGGCAGATACGCAGTATTTT.

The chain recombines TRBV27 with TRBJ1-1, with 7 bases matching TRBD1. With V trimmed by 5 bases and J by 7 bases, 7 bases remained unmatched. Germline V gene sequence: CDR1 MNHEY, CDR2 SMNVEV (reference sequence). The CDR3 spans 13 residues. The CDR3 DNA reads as TGTGCCAGCAGTCTCGGGACAGACCTTGAAGCTTTCTTT. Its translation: CASSLGTDLEAFF.

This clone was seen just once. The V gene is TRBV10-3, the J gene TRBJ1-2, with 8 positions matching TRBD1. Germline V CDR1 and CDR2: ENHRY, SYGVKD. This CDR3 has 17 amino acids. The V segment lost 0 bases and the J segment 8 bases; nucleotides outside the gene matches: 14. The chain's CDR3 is CAISESRTPWTGKGYTF. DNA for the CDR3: TGTGCCATCAGTGAGTCCCGAACCCCCTGGACAGGGAAGGGCTACACCTTC.

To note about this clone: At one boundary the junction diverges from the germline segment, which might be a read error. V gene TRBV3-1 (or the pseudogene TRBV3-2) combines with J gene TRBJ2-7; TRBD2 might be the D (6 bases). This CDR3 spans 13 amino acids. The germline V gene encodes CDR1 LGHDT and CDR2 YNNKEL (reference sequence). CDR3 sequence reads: CASSQPTGRGQVF. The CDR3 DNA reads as TGTGCCAGCAGCCAACCAACGGGGCGGGGCCAGGTATTC.

The CDR3 coding sequence is TGTGCCAGCAGCTTAGTACAGGGGGCATGGTACGAGCAGTACTTC. Translation gives CASSLVQGAWYEQYF. The chain links TRBV11-2 to TRBJ2-7, with TRBD1 identical over 9 bases. V was clipped by 1 base and J by 4 bases; unmatched bases: 5. CDR3 length equals 15 residues. The germline V gene has CDR1 SGHAT and CDR2 FQNNGV.

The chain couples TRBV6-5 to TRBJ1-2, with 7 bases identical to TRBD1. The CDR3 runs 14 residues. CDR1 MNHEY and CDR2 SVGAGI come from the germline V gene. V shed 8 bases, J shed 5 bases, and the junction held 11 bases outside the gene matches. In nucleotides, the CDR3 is TGTGCCAGCCTAGAGGGAGGACAGGCATATGGCTACACCTTC. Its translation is CASLEGGQAYGYTF.

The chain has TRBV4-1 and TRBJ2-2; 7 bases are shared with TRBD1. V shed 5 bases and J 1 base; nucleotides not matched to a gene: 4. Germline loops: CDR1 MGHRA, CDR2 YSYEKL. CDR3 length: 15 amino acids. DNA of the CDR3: TGCGCCAGCAGCATGACAGGGAGGAACACCGGGGAGCTGTTTTTT. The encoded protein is CASSMTGRNTGELFF.

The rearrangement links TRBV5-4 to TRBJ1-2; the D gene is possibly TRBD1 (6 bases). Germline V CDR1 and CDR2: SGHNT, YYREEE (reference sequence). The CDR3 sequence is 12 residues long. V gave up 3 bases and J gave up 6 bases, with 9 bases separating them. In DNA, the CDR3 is TGTGCCAGCAGCTCACAGGGAGATGGCTACACCTTC. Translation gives CASSSQGDGYTF.

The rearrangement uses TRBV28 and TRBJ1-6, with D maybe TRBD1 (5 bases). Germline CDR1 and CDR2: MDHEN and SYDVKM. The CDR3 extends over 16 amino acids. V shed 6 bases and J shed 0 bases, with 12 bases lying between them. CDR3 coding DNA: TGTGCCAGCAGAACCAGGGAAAGCTCCTATAATTCACCCCTCCACTTT. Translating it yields CASRTRESSYNSPLHF.

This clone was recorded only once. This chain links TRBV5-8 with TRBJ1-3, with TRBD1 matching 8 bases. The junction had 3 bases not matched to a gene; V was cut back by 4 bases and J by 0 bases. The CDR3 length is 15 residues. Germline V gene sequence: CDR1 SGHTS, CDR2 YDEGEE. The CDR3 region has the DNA TGTGCCAGCAGCCGGACAGGGAGCTCTGGAAACACCATATATTTT. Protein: CASSRTGSSGNTIYF.

CDR3 sequence: CASSPPPSYEQYF. The CDR3 bases are TGTGCCAGCAGTCCACCCCCCAGCTACGAGCAGTACTTC. The chain links TRBV28 to TRBJ2-7; the D is unclear. The ends were cut back, 5 bases at V and 3 bases at J, with 11 bases in the middle. This CDR3 comprises 13 residues. CDR1 MDHEN and CDR2 SYDVKM come from the germline V gene.